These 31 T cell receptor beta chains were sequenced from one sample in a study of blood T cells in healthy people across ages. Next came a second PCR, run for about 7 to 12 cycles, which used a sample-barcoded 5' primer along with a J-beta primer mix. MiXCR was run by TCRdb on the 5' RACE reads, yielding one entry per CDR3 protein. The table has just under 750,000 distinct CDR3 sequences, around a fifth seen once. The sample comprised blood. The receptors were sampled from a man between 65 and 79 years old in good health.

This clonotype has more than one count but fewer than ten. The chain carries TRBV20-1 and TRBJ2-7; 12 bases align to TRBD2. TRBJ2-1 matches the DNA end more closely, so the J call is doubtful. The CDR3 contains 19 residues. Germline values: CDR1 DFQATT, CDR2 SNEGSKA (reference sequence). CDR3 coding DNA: TGCAGTGCTAGAACGGGACTAGCGGGCCTCCCCCTCTCCTACAATGAGCAGTTCTTC. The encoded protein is CSARTGLAGLPLSYNEQFF.

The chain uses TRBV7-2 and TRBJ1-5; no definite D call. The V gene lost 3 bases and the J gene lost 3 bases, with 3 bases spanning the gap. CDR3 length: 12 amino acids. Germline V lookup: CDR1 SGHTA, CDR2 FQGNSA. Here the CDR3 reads CASSFFNQPQHF. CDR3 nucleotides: TGTGCCAGCAGCTTTTTCAATCAGCCCCAGCATTTT. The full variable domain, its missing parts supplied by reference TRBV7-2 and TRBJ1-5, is GAGVSQSPSNKVTEKGKDVELRCDPISGHTALYWYRQSLGQGLEFLIYFQGNSAPDKSGLPSDRFSAERTGGSVSTLTIQRTQQEDSAVYLCASSFFNQPQHFGDGTRLSIL.

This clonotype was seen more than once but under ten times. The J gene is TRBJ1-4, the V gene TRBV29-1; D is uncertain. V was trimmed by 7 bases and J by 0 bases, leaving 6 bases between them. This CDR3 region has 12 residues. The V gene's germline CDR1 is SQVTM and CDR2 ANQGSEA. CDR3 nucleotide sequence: TGCAGCGCCGGTGCAACTAATGAAAAACTGTTTTTT. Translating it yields CSAGATNEKLFF.

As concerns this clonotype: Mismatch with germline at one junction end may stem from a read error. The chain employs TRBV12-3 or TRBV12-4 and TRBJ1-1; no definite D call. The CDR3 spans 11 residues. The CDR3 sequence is CTSSFYEEAFF. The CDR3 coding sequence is TGTACCAGCAGTTTCTATGAGGAAGCTTTCTTT.

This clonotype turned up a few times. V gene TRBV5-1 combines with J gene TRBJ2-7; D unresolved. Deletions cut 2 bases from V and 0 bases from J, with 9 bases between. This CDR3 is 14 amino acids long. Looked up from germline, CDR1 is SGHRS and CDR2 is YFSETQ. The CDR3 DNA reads TGCGCCAGCAGCTTTGTCCTGAGCTCCTACGAGCAGTACTTC. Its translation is CASSFVLSSYEQYF. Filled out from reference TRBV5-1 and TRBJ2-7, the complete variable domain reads KAGVTQTPRYLIKTRGQQVTLSCSPISGHRSVSWYQQTPGQGLQFLFEYFSETQRNKGNFPGRFSGRQFSNSRSEMNVSTLELGDSALYLCASSFVLSSYEQYFGPGTRLTVT.

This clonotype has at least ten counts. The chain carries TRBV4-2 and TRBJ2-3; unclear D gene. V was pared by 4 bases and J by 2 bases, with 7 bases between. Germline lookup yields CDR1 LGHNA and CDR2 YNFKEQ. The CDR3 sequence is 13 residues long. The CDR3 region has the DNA TGTGCCAGCAGCCTGTTGGTCACAGATACGCAGTATTTT. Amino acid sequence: CASSLLVTDTQYF.

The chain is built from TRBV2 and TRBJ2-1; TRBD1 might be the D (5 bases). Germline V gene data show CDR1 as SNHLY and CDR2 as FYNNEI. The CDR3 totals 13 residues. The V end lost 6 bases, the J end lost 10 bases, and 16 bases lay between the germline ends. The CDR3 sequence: CASRETEKGEQFF. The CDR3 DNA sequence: TGTGCCAGCAGAGAGACCGAGAAGGGGGAGCAGTTCTTC.

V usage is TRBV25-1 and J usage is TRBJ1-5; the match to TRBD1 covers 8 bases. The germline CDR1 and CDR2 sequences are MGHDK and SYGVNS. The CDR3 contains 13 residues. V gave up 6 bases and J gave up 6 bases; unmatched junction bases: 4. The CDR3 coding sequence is TGTGCCAGCAGACAGGGGGTCAGTCAGCCCCAGCATTTT. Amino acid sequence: CASRQGVSQPQHF.

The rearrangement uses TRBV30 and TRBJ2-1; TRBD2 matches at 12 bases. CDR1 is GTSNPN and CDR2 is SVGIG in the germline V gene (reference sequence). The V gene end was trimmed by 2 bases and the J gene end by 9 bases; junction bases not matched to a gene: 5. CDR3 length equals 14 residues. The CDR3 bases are TGTGCCTGGAGTAAGGCTAGCGGGAGGGTTGAGCAGTTCTTC. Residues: CAWSKASGRVEQFF.

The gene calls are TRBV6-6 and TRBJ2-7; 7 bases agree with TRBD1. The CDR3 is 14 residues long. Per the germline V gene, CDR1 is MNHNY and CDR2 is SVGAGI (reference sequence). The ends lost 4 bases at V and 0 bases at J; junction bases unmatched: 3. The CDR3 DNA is TGTGCCAGCAGTTCCGGGACAGCCTCCTACGAGCAGTACGTC. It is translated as CASSSGTASYEQYV.

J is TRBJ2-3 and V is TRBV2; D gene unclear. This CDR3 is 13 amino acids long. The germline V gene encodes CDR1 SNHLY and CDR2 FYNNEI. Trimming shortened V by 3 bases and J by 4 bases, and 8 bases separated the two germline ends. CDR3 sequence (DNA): TGTGCCAGCAGTGAGCATAGGTCAGATACGCAGTATTTT. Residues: CASSEHRSDTQYF.

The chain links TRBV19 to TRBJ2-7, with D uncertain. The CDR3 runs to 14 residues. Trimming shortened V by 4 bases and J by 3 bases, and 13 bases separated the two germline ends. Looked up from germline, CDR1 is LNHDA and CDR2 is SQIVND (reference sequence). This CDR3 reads CASSTAQAIYEQYF. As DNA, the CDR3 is TGTGCCAGTAGTACCGCCCAAGCAATCTACGAGCAGTACTTC.

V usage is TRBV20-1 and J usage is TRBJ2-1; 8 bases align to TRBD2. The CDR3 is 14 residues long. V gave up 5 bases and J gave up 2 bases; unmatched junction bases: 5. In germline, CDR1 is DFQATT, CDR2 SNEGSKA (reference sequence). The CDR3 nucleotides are TGCAGTGCTCCTACTAGCGGTGCCTACAATGAGCAGTTCTTC. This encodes CSAPTSGAYNEQFF.

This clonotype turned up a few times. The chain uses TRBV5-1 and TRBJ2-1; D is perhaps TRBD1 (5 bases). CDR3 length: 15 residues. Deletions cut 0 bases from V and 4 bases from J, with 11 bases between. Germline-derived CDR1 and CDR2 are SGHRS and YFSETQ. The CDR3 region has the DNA TGCGCCAGCAGCTTGGGACAGCTGATTTACAATGAGCAGTTCTTC. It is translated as CASSLGQLIYNEQFF. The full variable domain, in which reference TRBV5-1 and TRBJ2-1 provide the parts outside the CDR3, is KAGVTQTPRYLIKTRGQQVTLSCSPISGHRSVSWYQQTPGQGLQFLFEYFSETQRNKGNFPGRFSGRQFSNSRSEMNVSTLELGDSALYLCASSLGQLIYNEQFFGPGTRLTVL.

The CDR3 DNA reads as TGCGCCAGCAGCCAAGGCAGGGATGGTGGCTACACCTTC. Amino acids: CASSQGRDGGYTF. The V gene is TRBV4-1, the J gene TRBJ1-2, with D possibly matching TRBD1 (5 bases). The CDR3 length is 13 residues. V was shortened by 1 base and J by 7 bases, with 10 bases between the two germline ends. Germline-derived CDR1 and CDR2 are MGHRA and YSYEKL.

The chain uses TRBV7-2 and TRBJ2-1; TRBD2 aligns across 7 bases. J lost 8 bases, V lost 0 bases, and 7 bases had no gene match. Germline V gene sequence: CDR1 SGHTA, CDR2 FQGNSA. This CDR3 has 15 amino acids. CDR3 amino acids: CASSLAEREGHEQFF. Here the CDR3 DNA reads TGTGCCAGCAGCTTAGCGGAGCGGGAAGGGCATGAGCAGTTCTTC. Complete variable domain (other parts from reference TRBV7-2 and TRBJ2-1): GAGVSQSPSNKVTEKGKDVELRCDPISGHTALYWYRQSLGQGLEFLIYFQGNSAPDKSGLPSDRFSAERTGGSVSTLTIQRTQQEDSAVYLCASSLAEREGHEQFFGPGTRLTVL.

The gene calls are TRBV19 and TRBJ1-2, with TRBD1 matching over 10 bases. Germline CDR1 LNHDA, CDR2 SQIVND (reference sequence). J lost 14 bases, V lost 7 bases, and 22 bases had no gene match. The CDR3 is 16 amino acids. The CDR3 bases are TGTGCCAGTACCTTAAACTCCGGGACAGGGGTCGCCGGTGAAACCTTC. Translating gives CASTLNSGTGVAGETF. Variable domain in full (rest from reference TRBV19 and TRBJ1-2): DGGITQSPKYLFRKEGQNVTLSCEQNLNHDAMYWYRQDPGQGLRLIYYSQIVNDFQKGDIAEGYSVSREKKESFPLTVTSAQKNPTAFYLCASTLNSGTGVAGETFGSGTRLTVV.

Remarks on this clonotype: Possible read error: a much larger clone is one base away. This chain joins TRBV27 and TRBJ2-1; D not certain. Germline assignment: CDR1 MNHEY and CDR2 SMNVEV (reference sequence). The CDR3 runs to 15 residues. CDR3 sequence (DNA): TGTGTCAGCAGTTCAACATCTTCCTCCTACAATGAGCAGTTCTTC. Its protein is CVSSSTSSSYNEQFF.

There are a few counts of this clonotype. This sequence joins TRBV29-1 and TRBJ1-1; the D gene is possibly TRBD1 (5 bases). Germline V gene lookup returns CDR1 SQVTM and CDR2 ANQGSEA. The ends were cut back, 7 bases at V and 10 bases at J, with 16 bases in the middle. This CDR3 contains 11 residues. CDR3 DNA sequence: TGCAGCGGTGCGCTGGGACCAGGAGCTTTCTTT. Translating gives CSGALGPGAFF.

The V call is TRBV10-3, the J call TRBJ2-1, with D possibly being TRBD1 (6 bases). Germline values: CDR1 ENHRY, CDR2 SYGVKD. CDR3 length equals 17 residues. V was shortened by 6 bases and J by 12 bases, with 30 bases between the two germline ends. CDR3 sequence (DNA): TGTGCCATCAGAGGAAGGGGGTCAGGTTGGGACCCCGCGGGGCAGTTCTTC. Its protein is CAIRGRGSGWDPAGQFF.

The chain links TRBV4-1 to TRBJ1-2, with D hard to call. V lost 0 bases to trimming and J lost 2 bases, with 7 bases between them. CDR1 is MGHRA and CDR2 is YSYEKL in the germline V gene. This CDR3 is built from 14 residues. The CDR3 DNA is TGCGCCAGCAGCCAAGATTGGCACAACTATGGCTACACCTTC. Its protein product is CASSQDWHNYGYTF.

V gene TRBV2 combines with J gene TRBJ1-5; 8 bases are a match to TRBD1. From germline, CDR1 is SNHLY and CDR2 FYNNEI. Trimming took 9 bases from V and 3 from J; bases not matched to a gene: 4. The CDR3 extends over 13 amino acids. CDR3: CARPDRANQPQHF. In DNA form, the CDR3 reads TGTGCCAGACCGGACAGGGCCAATCAGCCCCAGCATTTT.

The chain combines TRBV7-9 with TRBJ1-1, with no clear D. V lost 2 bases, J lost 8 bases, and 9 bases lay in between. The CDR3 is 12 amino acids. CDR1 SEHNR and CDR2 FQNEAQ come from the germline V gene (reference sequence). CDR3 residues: CASSLNSEEAFF. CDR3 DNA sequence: TGTGCCAGCAGCTTAAATAGCGAGGAAGCTTTCTTT.

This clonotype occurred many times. The CDR3 DNA follows: TGCGCCAGCAGCCCCACCGGGGGAGGAGAAAAACTGTTTTTT. It translates to CASSPTGGGEKLFF. This chain uses TRBV5-1 with TRBJ1-4; a weak D match, TRBD1 (5 bases). Germline V gene sequence: CDR1 SGHRS, CDR2 YFSETQ. The CDR3 runs 14 residues. V lost 4 bases and J lost 8, with 15 bases in between.

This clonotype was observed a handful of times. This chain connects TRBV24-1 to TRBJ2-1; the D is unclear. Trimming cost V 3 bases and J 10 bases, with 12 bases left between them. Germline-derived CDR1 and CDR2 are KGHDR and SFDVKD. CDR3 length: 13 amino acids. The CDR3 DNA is TGTGCCACCAGTGATGGGATACTCGGCGAGCAGTTCTTC. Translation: CATSDGILGEQFF.

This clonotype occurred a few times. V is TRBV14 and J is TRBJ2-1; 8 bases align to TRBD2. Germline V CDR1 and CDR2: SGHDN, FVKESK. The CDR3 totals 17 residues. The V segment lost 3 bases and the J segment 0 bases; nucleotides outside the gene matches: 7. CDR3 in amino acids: CASSHGSGTSSYNEQFF. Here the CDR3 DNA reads TGTGCCAGCAGCCATGGTAGCGGGACTAGCTCCTACAATGAGCAGTTCTTC.

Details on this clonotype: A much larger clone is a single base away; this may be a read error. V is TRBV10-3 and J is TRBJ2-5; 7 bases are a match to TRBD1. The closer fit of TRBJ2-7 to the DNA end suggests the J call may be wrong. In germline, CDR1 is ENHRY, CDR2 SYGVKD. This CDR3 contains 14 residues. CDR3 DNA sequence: TGTGACATCAGTGTCGGACAGGACAACTACGAGCAGTACTTC. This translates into CDISVGQDNYEQYF.

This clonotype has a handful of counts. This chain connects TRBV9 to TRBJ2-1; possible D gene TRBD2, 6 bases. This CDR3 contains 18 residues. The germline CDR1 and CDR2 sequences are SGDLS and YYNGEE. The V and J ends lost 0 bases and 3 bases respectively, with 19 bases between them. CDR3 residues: CASSVEARGGRGYNEQFF. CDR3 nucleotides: TGTGCCAGCAGCGTAGAGGCCCGGGGAGGCCGCGGCTACAATGAGCAGTTCTTC.

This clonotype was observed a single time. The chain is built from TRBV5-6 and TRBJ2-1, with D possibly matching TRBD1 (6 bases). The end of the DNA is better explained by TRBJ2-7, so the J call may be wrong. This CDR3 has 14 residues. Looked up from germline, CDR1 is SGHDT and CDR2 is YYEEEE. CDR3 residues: CASSSFDRYYEQYF. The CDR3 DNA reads TGTGCCAGCAGCTCTTTTGACAGGTACTACGAGCAGTACTTC.

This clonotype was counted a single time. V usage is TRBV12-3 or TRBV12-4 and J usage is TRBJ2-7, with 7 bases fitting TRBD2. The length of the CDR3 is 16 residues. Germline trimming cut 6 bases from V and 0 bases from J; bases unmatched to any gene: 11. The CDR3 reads CASSFARASGSYEQYF. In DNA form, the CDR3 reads TGTGCCAGCAGCTTTGCTCGGGCTAGCGGCTCCTACGAGCAGTACTTC.

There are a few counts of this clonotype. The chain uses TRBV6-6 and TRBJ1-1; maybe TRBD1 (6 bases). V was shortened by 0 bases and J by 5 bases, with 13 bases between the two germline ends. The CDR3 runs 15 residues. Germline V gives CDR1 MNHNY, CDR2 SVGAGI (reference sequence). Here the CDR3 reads CASSYSIGGGTEAFF. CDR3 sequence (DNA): TGTGCCAGCAGTTACTCGATAGGGGGTGGAACTGAAGCTTTCTTT.